These 20 T cell receptor beta chains came from one sample sequenced in a study of T cells in Graves' hyperthyroidism and ophthalmopathy (dated by TCRdb to between 2018 and 2021). Library method: multiplex PCR. The reads were generated on an Illumina HiSeq 2000. The TCR beta CDR3 regions were amplified from RNA transcripts. The first round of RT-PCR for the TCR CDR3 was performed with the HTBI primer set and the Qiagen OneStep RT-PCR kit. In TCRdb, the public reads were trimmed at Q25 with fastp and aligned with MiXCR, with productive beta chains retained. Here each entry gathers all rows of one CDR3 protein and keeps the most common genes and DNA. Here the sample has 550,000 to 700,000 distinct CDR3 sequences; more than 45% occur a single time. The ten largest clonotypes hold over 15% of the sample. Sequencing was done on a sample of peripheral blood or thyroid tissue (not recorded which). These receptors originate from an adult woman with Graves' disease, either hyperthyroidism or ophthalmopathy (not recorded which).

Many counts were recorded for this clonotype. This chain uses TRBV10-2 with TRBJ2-7, with TRBD1 matching over 10 bases. The CDR3 loop spans 17 amino acids. Trimming removed 6 bases from V and 4 bases from J; junction bases left unmatched: 15. Germline V gene lookup returns CDR1 WSHSY and CDR2 SAAADI. The CDR3 loop is CASSRDRGQILAYEQYF. The CDR3 coding sequence is TGCGCCAGCAGCCGGGACAGGGGACAGATTTTGGCTTACGAGCAGTACTTC.

A word on this clonotype: The DNA is left out, because the CDR3 cannot be placed on it with certainty; the CDR3 is given as TCRdb lists it. The genes are TRBV7-8 and TRBJ2-7; the table names TRBD2, a call not compared with the DNA. Germline CDR1 is SGHVS and CDR2 is FQNEAQ. The length of the CDR3 is 22 amino acids, counting both ends. The CDR3 is CASSFYICSARDTSGSPYEQYF.

This clonotype was recorded at least ten times. The chain carries TRBV12-3 or TRBV12-4 and TRBJ1-1, with D unclear. The CDR3 is made up of 11 amino acids. The V end was cut by 5 bases, the J end by 11 bases, with 12 bases between. As DNA, the CDR3 is TGTGCCAGCAGTCCCTTAGCGGGGGCTTTCTTT. Translating it yields CASSPLAGAFF.

This chain joins TRBV20-1 and TRBJ1-6, with no clear D. Germline V gene sequence: CDR1 DFQATT, CDR2 SNEGSKA (reference sequence). The CDR3 runs to 12 residues. The V and J ends lost 4 bases and 10 bases respectively, with 11 bases between them. The CDR3 sequence is CSATDFPSPLHF. For the CDR3, the DNA is TGCAGTGCTACGGACTTTCCATCACCCCTCCACTTT.

This clonotype appeared many times. V gene TRBV2 combines with J gene TRBJ2-5; D might be TRBD2 (5 bases). CDR1 is SNHLY and CDR2 is FYNNEI in the germline V gene. The CDR3 sequence is 13 residues long. The ends were cut back, 0 bases at V and 9 bases at J, with 11 bases in the middle. The CDR3 reads CASSEAPRVAQYF. CDR3 nucleotide sequence: TGTGCCAGCAGTGAAGCCCCGAGGGTAGCCCAGTACTTC.

As to this clonotype: One end of the junction does not line up with germline, which may come from a read error. This chain links TRBV9 with TRBJ2-7; a weak D match, TRBD2 (7 bases). Germline V gene lookup returns CDR1 SGDLS and CDR2 YYNGEE. This CDR3 is built from 15 residues. Written as DNA, the CDR3 is TGCGCCAGTAGCCAAGGGGGGGCGAGCTCCTACGAGCAGTACTTC. Amino acids: CASSQGGASSYEQYF. The whole variable domain, remainder taken from reference TRBV9 and TRBJ2-7, is DSGVTQTPKHLITATGQRVTLRCSPRSGDLSVYWYQQSLDQGLQFLIQYYNGEERAKGNILERFSAQQFPDLHSELNLSSLELGDSALYFCASSQGGASSYEQYFGPGTRLTVT.

This sequence joins TRBV2 and TRBJ1-5; D is possibly TRBD1 (6 bases). Germline CDR1 is SNHLY and CDR2 is FYNNEI. V was clipped by 6 bases and J by 7 bases, with 16 bases between them. The CDR3 has 14 residues. CDR3 coding DNA: TGTGCCAGCAGCGAGGGACAAGGGGACCAGCCCCAGCATTTT. Its protein product is CASSEGQGDQPQHF. The full variable domain, rest sourced from reference TRBV2 and TRBJ1-5, is EPEVTQTPSHQVTQMGQEVILRCVPISNHLYFYWYRQILGQKVEFLVSFYNNEISEKSEIFDDQFSVERPDGSNFTLKIRSTKLEDSAMYFCASSEGQGDQPQHFGDGTRLSIL.

V is TRBV6-1 and J is TRBJ1-6; D is unresolved. The CDR3 consists of 13 residues. Trimming left V 6 bases short and J 10 bases short, with 13 bases between. Germline V gene lookup returns CDR1 MNHNS and CDR2 SASEGT. CDR3 DNA sequence: TGTGCCAGCAGAGGAACAATGAAGTCACCCCTCCACTTT. This translates into CASRGTMKSPLHF.

CDR3 residues: CASSPYGQVEKLFF. The CDR3, as DNA: TGTGCCAGCAGCCCCTATGGACAGGTTGAAAAACTGTTTTTT. The chain employs TRBV2 and TRBJ1-4; 7 bases are a match to TRBD1. Trimming at V came to 6 bases and at J to 7 bases, leaving 8 bases not matched to a gene. The CDR3 sequence is 14 residues long. Germline CDR1 SNHLY, CDR2 FYNNEI. The complete variable domain, with remaining parts taken from reference TRBV2 and TRBJ1-4, reads EPEVTQTPSHQVTQMGQEVILRCVPISNHLYFYWYRQILGQKVEFLVSFYNNEISEKSEIFDDQFSVERPDGSNFTLKIRSTKLEDSAMYFCASSPYGQVEKLFFGSGTQLSVL.

This sequence joins TRBV7-2 and TRBJ1-2; 9 bases line up with TRBD1. V was clipped by 5 bases and J by 8 bases; unmatched bases: 12. The CDR3 length is 15 residues. Per germline, CDR1 SGHTA and CDR2 FQGNSA. This CDR3 is CASSQVAGTGNGYTF. The CDR3 DNA reads as TGTGCCAGCAGCCAAGTCGCCGGGACAGGGAACGGCTACACCTTC.

Regarding this clonotype: This clone may be a read error of a much larger clone one base away. The chain uses TRBV5-1 and TRBJ1-5; possibly TRBD1 for D (5 bases). This CDR3 region has 14 residues. Germline V gene lookup returns CDR1 SGHRS and CDR2 YFSETQ. The CDR3 DNA follows: TGTGCCAGCAGCTTGAGTAGGGGCGATCGGCCCCAGCATTTT. Translating gives CASSLSRGDRPQHF. The variable domain in full, with the rest retrieved from reference TRBV5-1 and TRBJ1-5, is KAGVTQTPRYLIKTRGQQVTLSCSPISGHRSVSWYQQTPGQGLQFLFEYFSETQRNKGNFPGRFSGRQFSNSRSEMNVSTLELGDSALYLCASSLSRGDRPQHFGDGTRLSIL.

The rearrangement uses TRBV7-6 and TRBJ1-3, with 7 bases that match TRBD1. Germline V gene lookup returns CDR1 SGHVS and CDR2 FNYEAQ. This CDR3 comprises 18 residues. V lost 5 bases to trimming and J lost 2 bases; unmatched junction nucleotides: 15. The CDR3 DNA reads TGTGCCAGCAGCCAATTCGGACAGGCCCCCGGGGCTGGAAACACCATATATTTT. Translating gives CASSQFGQAPGAGNTIYF.

The gene calls are TRBV29-1 and TRBJ2-3; TRBD2 is a possible D gene (6 bases). The V end lost 8 bases, the J end lost 2 bases, and 17 bases lay between the germline ends. CDR3 length equals 14 residues. Germline CDR1 reads SQVTM; CDR2 reads ANQGSEA. The chain's CDR3 is CSSRDLYYTDTQYF. The CDR3 nucleotides are TGCAGCTCCCGGGACTTATATTACACAGATACGCAGTATTTT.

Remarks on this clonotype: The junction differs from germline at one of its ends, possibly a read error. The chain recombines TRBV19 with TRBJ1-4; D may be TRBD1 (6 bases). From germline, CDR1 is LNHDA and CDR2 SQIVND (reference sequence). The CDR3 is made up of 10 amino acids. The CDR3 reads CASTPGHPIF. The DNA of the CDR3 is TGTGCCAGTACTCCGGGACACCCTATCTTT.

This clonotype was detected once. The genes are TRBV10-3 and TRBJ2-7; D possibly corresponds to TRBD1 (5 bases). The CDR3 loop spans 15 amino acids. CDR1 and CDR2 from the germline V gene are ENHRY and SYGVKD. V lost 6 bases and J lost 0, with 15 bases in between. CDR3 nucleotide sequence: TGTGCCATCAGGGTCGGACCCCAGGGCTCCTACGAGCAGTACTTC. Translated: CAIRVGPQGSYEQYF.

This clonotype showed up just a few times. The chain couples TRBV28 to TRBJ2-7; D is ambiguous. Trimming left V 6 bases short and J 5 bases short, with 17 bases between. CDR1 and CDR2 from the germline V gene are MDHEN and SYDVKM. The CDR3 runs 14 residues. Here the CDR3 DNA reads TGTGCCAGCAGCCTCGGTCCGACGGCGAACGAGCAGTACTTC. Residues: CASSLGPTANEQYF.

This clonotype was picked up many times. V usage is TRBV28 and J usage is TRBJ2-7; D is ambiguous. Germline assignment: CDR1 MDHEN and CDR2 SYDVKM. CDR3 length: 11 amino acids. Trimming removed 4 bases from V and 6 bases from J, with 7 bases in between. The CDR3 is CASSSLGEQYF. The CDR3 DNA sequence: TGTGCCAGCAGTTCCCTCGGCGAGCAGTACTTC.

The chain couples TRBV29-1 to TRBJ2-5; 7 bases map to TRBD2. With V trimmed by 1 base and J by 7 bases, 6 bases remained unmatched. Germline CDR1 and CDR2: SQVTM and ANQGSEA. The CDR3 totals 13 residues. Written as DNA, the CDR3 is TGCAGCGTTGAAGCGGGAGGTTCGGGGACCCAGTACTTC. Translating gives CSVEAGGSGTQYF.

This rearrangement joins TRBV9 to TRBJ2-2, with D maybe TRBD1 (5 bases). The germline CDR1 and CDR2 sequences are SGDLS and YYNGEE. V was cut by 3 bases and J by 7 bases, with 13 bases left in between. CDR3 length equals 14 residues. This chain's CDR3 is CASSDPQGHGELFF. The CDR3 coding sequence is TGTGCCAGCAGCGACCCCCAGGGCCACGGGGAGCTGTTTTTT.

This clonotype was seen more than once but under ten times. V and J are TRBV7-2 and TRBJ1-1; a weak D match, TRBD1 (6 bases). The CDR3 totals 18 residues. Germline V lookup: CDR1 SGHTA, CDR2 FQGNSA. V was clipped by 6 bases and J by 0 bases, with 23 bases between them. The CDR3 DNA is TGTGCCAGCAGGCCATTCGCAGGGGTCGGAAACATGAACACTGAAGCTTTCTTT. Protein sequence: CASRPFAGVGNMNTEAFF.